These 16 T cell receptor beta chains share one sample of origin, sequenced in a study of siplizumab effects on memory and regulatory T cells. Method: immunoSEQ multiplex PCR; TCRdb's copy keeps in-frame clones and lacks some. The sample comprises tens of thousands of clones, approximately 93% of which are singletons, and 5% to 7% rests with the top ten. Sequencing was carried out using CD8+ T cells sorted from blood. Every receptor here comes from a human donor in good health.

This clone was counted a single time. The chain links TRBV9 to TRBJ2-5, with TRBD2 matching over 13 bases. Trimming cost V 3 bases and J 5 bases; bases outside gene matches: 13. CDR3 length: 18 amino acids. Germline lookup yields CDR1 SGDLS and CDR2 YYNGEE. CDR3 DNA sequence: TGTGCCAGCAGCGCCGGACTAGCGGGGGCCCGGGCGGGGGAGACCCAGTACTTC. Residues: CASSAGLAGARAGETQYF.

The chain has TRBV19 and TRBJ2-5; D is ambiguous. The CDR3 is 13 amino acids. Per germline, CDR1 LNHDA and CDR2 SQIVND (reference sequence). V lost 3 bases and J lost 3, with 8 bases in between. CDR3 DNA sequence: TGTGCCAGTAGTATCTGGGTGGAAGAGACCCAGTACTTC. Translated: CASSIWVEETQYF. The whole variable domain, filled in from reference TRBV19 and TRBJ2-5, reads DGGITQSPKYLFRKEGQNVTLSCEQNLNHDAMYWYRQDPGQGLRLIYYSQIVNDFQKGDIAEGYSVSREKKESFPLTVTSAQKNPTAFYLCASSIWVEETQYFGPGTRLLVL.

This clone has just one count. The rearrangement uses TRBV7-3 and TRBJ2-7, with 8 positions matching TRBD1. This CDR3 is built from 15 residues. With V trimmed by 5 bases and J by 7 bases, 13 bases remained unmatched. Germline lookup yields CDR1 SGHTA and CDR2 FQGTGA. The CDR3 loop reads CASSPTGQGASEQYF. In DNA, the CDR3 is TGTGCCAGCAGCCCTACGGGCCAGGGGGCGTCTGAGCAGTACTTC.

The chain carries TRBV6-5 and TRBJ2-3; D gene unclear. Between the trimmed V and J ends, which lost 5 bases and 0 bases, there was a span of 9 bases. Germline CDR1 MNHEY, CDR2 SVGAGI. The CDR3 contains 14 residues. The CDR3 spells CASSRSFSTDTQYF. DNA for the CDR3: TGTGCCAGCAGTCGGTCTTTTAGCACAGATACGCAGTATTTT.

The CDR3 here is CASSHSSYEQYF. Here the CDR3 DNA reads TGTGCCAGCAGCCATAGCTCCTACGAGCAGTACTTC. The chain employs TRBV14 and TRBJ2-7, with no clear D. The CDR3 extends over 12 amino acids. CDR1 and CDR2 (germline): SGHDN, FVKESK. Trimming took 3 bases from V and 0 from J, leaving 3 bases between them.

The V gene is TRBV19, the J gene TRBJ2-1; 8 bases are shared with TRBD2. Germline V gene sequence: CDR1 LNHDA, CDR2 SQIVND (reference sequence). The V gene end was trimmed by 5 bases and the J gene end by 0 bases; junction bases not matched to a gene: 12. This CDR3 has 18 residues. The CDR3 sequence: CASSPYNLAGPSYNEQFF. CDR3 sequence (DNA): TGTGCCAGTAGTCCTTACAATTTAGCGGGACCCTCCTACAATGAGCAGTTCTTC.

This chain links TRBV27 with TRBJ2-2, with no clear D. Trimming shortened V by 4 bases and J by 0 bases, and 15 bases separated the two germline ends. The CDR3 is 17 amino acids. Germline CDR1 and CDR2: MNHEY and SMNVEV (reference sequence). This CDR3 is CASSSKAPLANTGELFF. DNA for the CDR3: TGTGCCAGCAGTTCTAAGGCGCCACTTGCGAACACCGGGGAGCTGTTTTTT.

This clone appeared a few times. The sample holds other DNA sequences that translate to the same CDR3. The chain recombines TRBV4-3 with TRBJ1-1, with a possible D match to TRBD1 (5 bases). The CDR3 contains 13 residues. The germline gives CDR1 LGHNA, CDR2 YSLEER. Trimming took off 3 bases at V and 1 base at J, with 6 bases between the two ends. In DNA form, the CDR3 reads TGCGCCAGCAGCCACGACAGGAACACTGAAGCTTTCTTT. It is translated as CASSHDRNTEAFF.

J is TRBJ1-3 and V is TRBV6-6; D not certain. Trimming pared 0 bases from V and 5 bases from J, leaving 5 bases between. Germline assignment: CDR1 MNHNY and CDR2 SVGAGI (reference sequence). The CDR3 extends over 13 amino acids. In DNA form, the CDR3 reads TGTGCCAGCAGTTACTCGTCGCGAAACACCATATATTTT. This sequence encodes CASSYSSRNTIYF.

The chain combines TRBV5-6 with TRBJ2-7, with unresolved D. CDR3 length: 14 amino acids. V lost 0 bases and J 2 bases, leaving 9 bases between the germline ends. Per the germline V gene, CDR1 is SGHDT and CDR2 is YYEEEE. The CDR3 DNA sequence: TGTGCCAGCAGCTTGGGGCTAACCGCCTACGAGCAGTACTTC. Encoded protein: CASSLGLTAYEQYF.

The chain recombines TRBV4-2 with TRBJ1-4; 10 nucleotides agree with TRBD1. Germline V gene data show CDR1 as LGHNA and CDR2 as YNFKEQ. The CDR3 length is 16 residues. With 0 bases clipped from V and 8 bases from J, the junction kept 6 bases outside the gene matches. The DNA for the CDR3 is TGTGCCAGCAGCCAAGAACGAGGGACAGGGGAGGAAAAACTGTTTTTT. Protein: CASSQERGTGEEKLFF.

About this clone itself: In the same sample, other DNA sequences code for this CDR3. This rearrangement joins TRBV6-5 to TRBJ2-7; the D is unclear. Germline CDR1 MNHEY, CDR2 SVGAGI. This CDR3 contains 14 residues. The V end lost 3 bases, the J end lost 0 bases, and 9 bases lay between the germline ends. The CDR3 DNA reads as TGTGCCAGCAGTTATGGGCAGGACTCCTACGAGCAGTACTTC. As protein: CASSYGQDSYEQYF.

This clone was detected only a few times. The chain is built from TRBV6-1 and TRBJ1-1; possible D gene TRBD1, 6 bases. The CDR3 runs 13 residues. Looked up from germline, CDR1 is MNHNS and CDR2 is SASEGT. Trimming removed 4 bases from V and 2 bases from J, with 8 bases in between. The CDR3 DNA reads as TGTGCCAGCAGTGGGACAGTTAACACTGAAGCTTTCTTT. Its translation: CASSGTVNTEAFF.

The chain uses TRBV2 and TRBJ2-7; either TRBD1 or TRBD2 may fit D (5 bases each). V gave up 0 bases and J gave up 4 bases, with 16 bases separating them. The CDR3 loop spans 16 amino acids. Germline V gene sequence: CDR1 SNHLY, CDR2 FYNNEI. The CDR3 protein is CASSEAGAQGWYEQYF. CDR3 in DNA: TGTGCCAGCAGTGAAGCCGGGGCTCAGGGTTGGTACGAGCAGTACTTC.

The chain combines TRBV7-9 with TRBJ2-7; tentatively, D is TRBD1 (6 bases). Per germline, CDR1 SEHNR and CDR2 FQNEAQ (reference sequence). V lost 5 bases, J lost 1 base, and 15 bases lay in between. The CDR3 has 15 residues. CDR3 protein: CASSQRAGASYEQYF. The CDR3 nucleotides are TGTGCCAGCAGCCAAAGGGCAGGGGCTTCCTACGAGCAGTACTTC.

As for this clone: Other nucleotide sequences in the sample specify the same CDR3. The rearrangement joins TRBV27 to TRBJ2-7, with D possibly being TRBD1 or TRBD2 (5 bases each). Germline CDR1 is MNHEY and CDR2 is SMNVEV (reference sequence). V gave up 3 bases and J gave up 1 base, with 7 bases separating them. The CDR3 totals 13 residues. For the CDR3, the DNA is TGTGCCAGCAGTTTGGGACGTTCCTACGAGCAGTACTTC. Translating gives CASSLGRSYEQYF.